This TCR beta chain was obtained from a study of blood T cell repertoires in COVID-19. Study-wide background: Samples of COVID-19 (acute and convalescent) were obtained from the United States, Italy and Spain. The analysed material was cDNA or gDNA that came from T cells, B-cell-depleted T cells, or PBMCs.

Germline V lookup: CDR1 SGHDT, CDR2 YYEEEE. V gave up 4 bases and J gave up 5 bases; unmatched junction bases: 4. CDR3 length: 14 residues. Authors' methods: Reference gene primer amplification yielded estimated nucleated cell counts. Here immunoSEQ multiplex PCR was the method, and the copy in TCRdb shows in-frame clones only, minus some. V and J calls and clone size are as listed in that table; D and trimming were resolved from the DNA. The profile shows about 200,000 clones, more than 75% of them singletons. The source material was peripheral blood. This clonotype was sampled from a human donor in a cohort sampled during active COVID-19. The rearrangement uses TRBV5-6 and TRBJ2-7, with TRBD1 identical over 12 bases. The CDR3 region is CASSTGQGADEQYF. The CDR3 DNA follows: TGTGCCAGCAGCACGGGACAGGGGGCTGACGAGCAGTACTTC.